This TCR beta chain was identified in a study of control samples from healthy donors and cancer patients. The assay was immunoSEQ multiplex PCR, and TCRdb's table has in-frame clones only and misses some. The sample has 100,000 to 150,000 clones; roughly nine tenths are singletons. Sequences were obtained from blood. The TCR originated in a young man in good health.

Here the CDR3 reads CASSLRVQRISYNEQFF. CDR3 sequence (DNA): TGTGCCAGCAGCTTAAGGGTACAAAGGATCTCCTACAATGAGCAGTTCTTC. The chain couples TRBV7-2 to TRBJ2-1, with D unclear. Germline-derived CDR1 and CDR2 are SGHTA and FQGNSA. This CDR3 has 17 residues. V dropped 2 bases and J dropped 0 bases, with 14 bases sitting between them.